Listed here are 15 T cell receptor beta chains from one sample, sequenced in a study of blood T cell repertoires in COVID-19 (dated by TCRdb to 2018 to 2020). Library construction relied on the immunoSEQ multiplex PCR assay. The source is immuneACCESS, and TCRdb retained only in-frame sequences with V and J called. Part of the clones is not carried over; for the studies checked, unresolved V genes explain less than half of this, and the remainder is unexplained. This sample is represented by some 180,000 clones; about 80% of them were singletons. The biggest ten clones account for roughly an eighth of the sample. Sequenced: PBMCs or T cells enriched from blood (not recorded which). These receptors came from a man between 60 and 75 years old who had been exposed to COVID-19.

The V gene is TRBV2, the J gene TRBJ1-4; 8 nucleotides agree with TRBD1. Germline assignment: CDR1 SNHLY and CDR2 FYNNEI. This CDR3 is built from 13 residues. J lost 7 bases, V lost 4 bases, and 2 bases had no gene match. In nucleotides, the CDR3 is TGTGCCAGCAGTGTAACAGGGGGTGAAAAACTGTTTTTT. Its translation is CASSVTGGEKLFF. The entire variable domain, with the rest obtained from reference TRBV2 and TRBJ1-4, is as follows: EPEVTQTPSHQVTQMGQEVILRCVPISNHLYFYWYRQILGQKVEFLVSFYNNEISEKSEIFDDQFSVERPDGSNFTLKIRSTKLEDSAMYFCASSVTGGEKLFFGSGTQLSVL.

The chain joins TRBV30 to TRBJ1-1; D may be TRBD1 (6 bases). The germline V gene has CDR1 GTSNPN and CDR2 SVGIG (reference sequence). CDR3 length: 13 residues. V lost 0 bases, J lost 5 bases, and 10 bases lay in between. In DNA, the CDR3 is TGTGCCTGGAGTGTACTGAGGGGGACTGAAGCTTTCTTT. Encoded protein: CAWSVLRGTEAFF.

This clone was recorded only once. The J gene is TRBJ2-1, the V gene TRBV7-2; 9 nucleotides align to TRBD2. Trimming removed 5 bases from V and 1 base from J; junction bases left unmatched: 12. Germline assignment: CDR1 SGHTA and CDR2 FQGNSA. The CDR3 is 18 amino acids. The CDR3 DNA reads as TGTGCCAGCAGCGTGGAGAGCGGGAGGACTGGGTCCTACAATGAGCAGTTCTTC. Protein sequence: CASSVESGRTGSYNEQFF. Looking up the rest from reference TRBV7-2 and TRBJ2-1 gives the full variable domain: GAGVSQSPSNKVTEKGKDVELRCDPISGHTALYWYRQSLGQGLEFLIYFQGNSAPDKSGLPSDRFSAERTGGSVSTLTIQRTQQEDSAVYLCASSVESGRTGSYNEQFFGPGTRLTVL.

This chain links TRBV24-1 with TRBJ1-5; TRBD1 aligns across 9 bases. The CDR3 contains 14 residues. Germline CDR1 reads KGHDR; CDR2 reads SFDVKD. The trim removed 7 bases at V and 1 base at J, leaving 1 base unmatched. The DNA of the CDR3 is TGTGCCACCAGACAGGGGGCGAGCAATCAGCCCCAGCATTTT. Translated: CATRQGASNQPQHF.

V and J are TRBV4-3 and TRBJ2-1, with a tentative D call TRBD1 (5 bases). V lost 1 base, J lost 6 bases, and 10 bases lay in between. The CDR3 totals 14 residues. Germline-derived CDR1 and CDR2 are LGHNA and YSLEER. CDR3 bases: TGCGCCAGCAGCCAAGGGGGCAGCGTCAATGAGCAGTTCTTC. This translates into CASSQGGSVNEQFF.

The rearrangement links TRBV18 to TRBJ2-3; 11 bases are a match to TRBD1. The CDR3 is 16 amino acids. The J segment lost 3 bases and the V segment lost 3 bases, leaving 5 bases of the junction unmatched. Germline assignment: CDR1 KGHSH and CDR2 LQKENI. Here the CDR3 reads CASSPKGQGVTDTQYF. The CDR3 DNA sequence: TGTGCCAGCTCACCGAAGGGACAGGGGGTAACAGATACGCAGTATTTT.

This chain joins TRBV30 and TRBJ2-5; the match to TRBD2 covers 13 bases. Germline CDR1 reads GTSNPN; CDR2 reads SVGIG (reference sequence). The CDR3 consists of 14 residues. Unmatched junction bases numbered 7, after V lost 8 bases and J lost 4 bases. CDR3 coding DNA: TGTGCCCGCGGACTAGCGGGAGAGCGAGAGACCCAGTACTTC. Translation: CARGLAGERETQYF. Drawing the rest from reference TRBV30 and TRBJ2-5, the complete variable domain is SQTIHQWPATLVQPVGSPLSLECTVEGTSNPNLYWYRQAAGRGLQLLFYSVGIGQISSEVPQNLSASRPQDRQFILSSKKLLLSDSGFYLCARGLAGERETQYFGPGTRLLVL.

The chain is built from TRBV24-1 and TRBJ2-3; TRBD1 is a possible D gene (7 bases). CDR3 length: 15 amino acids. Germline assignment: CDR1 KGHDR and CDR2 SFDVKD. The V gene lost 4 bases and the J gene lost 2 bases, with 12 bases spanning the gap. CDR3 nucleotide sequence: TGTGCCACCAGTGACGCGGGACAGCTCACAGATACGCAGTATTTT. Its translation: CATSDAGQLTDTQYF.

V usage is TRBV5-1 and J usage is TRBJ2-7, with 7 bases that match TRBD2. The V gene's germline CDR1 is SGHRS and CDR2 YFSETQ. The CDR3 sequence is 16 residues long. Trimming cost V 3 bases and J 0 bases; bases outside gene matches: 9. The CDR3 loop reads CASSSTPGTTSYEQYF. The CDR3 coding sequence is TGCGCCAGCAGCTCAACCCCCGGGACTACCTCCTACGAGCAGTACTTC.

V is TRBV30 and J is TRBJ2-5, with a weak D call TRBD1 (6 bases). Trimming removed 3 bases from V and 5 bases from J, with 13 bases in between. CDR3 length: 13 residues. Germline V gene data show CDR1 as GTSNPN and CDR2 as SVGIG (reference sequence). Written as DNA, the CDR3 is TGTGCCTGGAGCTCCACAGGGATGGAGACCCAGTACTTC. It codes for CAWSSTGMETQYF.

The J gene is TRBJ1-2, the V gene TRBV5-1; D gene uncertain. V lost 5 bases and J 0 bases, leaving 8 bases between the germline ends. From germline, CDR1 is SGHRS and CDR2 YFSETQ. The CDR3 consists of 13 residues. The CDR3 coding sequence is TGCGCCAGCAGTTCAGATTCTAACTATGGCTACACCTTC. The encoded protein is CASSSDSNYGYTF.

The chain recombines TRBV3-1 (or the pseudogene TRBV3-2) with TRBJ2-7, with 8 bases that match TRBD1. CDR1 and CDR2 (germline): LGHDT, YNNKEL (reference sequence). This CDR3 is 13 amino acids long. Unmatched junction bases numbered 3, after V lost 1 base and J lost 7 bases. The CDR3 is CASSQGTGLEQYF. CDR3 nucleotide sequence: TGTGCCAGCAGCCAAGGGACAGGGCTTGAGCAGTACTTC.

This clone was seen just once. The chain joins TRBV7-8 to TRBJ2-3; D is ambiguous. CDR1 SGHVS and CDR2 FQNEAQ come from the germline V gene. This CDR3 region has 13 residues. Trimming removed 5 bases at V and 4 bases at J, with 10 bases between. The CDR3 here is CASSGMRPDTQYF. The DNA for the CDR3 is TGTGCCAGCAGCGGAATGCGGCCAGATACGCAGTATTTT.

The rearrangement links TRBV11-3 to TRBJ2-3; D possibly corresponds to TRBD1 (5 bases). Deletions cut 4 bases from V and 4 bases from J, with 21 bases between. Germline CDR1 is SGHNT and CDR2 is YENEEA. This CDR3 has 17 amino acids. In DNA form, the CDR3 reads TGTGCCAGCAGCTCTGCTCGATGGGCAGGGATGGCAGATACGCAGTATTTT. Translation: CASSSARWAGMADTQYF.

The chain has TRBV27 and TRBJ1-2; 7 positions match TRBD1. The CDR3 length is 14 residues. V trimming: 4 bases; J trimming: 4 bases; junction bases outside the gene matches: 6. Germline CDR1 MNHEY, CDR2 SMNVEV (reference sequence). CDR3 sequence reads: CASSSRRGSYGYTF. The CDR3 DNA reads as TGTGCCAGCAGTTCCCGCAGGGGGAGCTATGGCTACACCTTC.